Shown below are 8 T cell receptor beta chains from a single sample sequenced in a study of T cell responses to AZD1222 COVID-19 vaccine. Clones were sequenced by immunoSEQ multiplex PCR, and TCRdb holds only the in-frame ones, with some missing. The sample includes 45,000 to 70,000 clones, around 89% of them seen just once. Material: peripheral blood, obtained 28 days after the second AZD1222 dose. The source of these receptors is an adult who received the AZD1222 COVID-19 vaccine.

This chain connects TRBV5-1 to TRBJ2-3, with TRBD2 identical over 7 bases. The CDR3 is 16 amino acids. Germline CDR1 and CDR2: SGHRS and YFSETQ. The J segment lost 2 bases and the V segment lost 1 base, leaving 7 bases of the junction unmatched. The CDR3 region has the DNA TGCGCCAGCAGCTTGACCGGGGGACTAACCACAGATACGCAGTATTTT. It is translated as CASSLTGGLTTDTQYF. Full variable domain (missing parts from reference TRBV5-1 and TRBJ2-3): KAGVTQTPRYLIKTRGQQVTLSCSPISGHRSVSWYQQTPGQGLQFLFEYFSETQRNKGNFPGRFSGRQFSNSRSEMNVSTLELGDSALYLCASSLTGGLTTDTQYFGPGTRLTVL.

The rearrangement joins TRBV29-1 to TRBJ1-1; D is possibly TRBD1 (5 bases). V dropped 6 bases and J dropped 6 bases, with 11 bases sitting between them. The CDR3 is 11 amino acids. Germline CDR1 is SQVTM and CDR2 is ANQGSEA. The CDR3 here is CSVEGGAEAFF. The CDR3 region has the DNA TGCAGCGTAGAGGGAGGGGCTGAAGCTTTCTTT.

This clone was seen a handful of times. The chain has TRBV5-1 and TRBJ2-7; the D gene is possibly TRBD1 (5 bases). This CDR3 contains 18 residues. Germline CDR1 SGHRS, CDR2 YFSETQ. Trimming stripped 0 bases from V and 2 bases from J, with 21 bases between. CDR3 region: CASSLALVGQGVPYEQYF. The CDR3 DNA sequence: TGCGCCAGCAGCTTGGCCCTGGTTGGGCAGGGTGTTCCCTACGAGCAGTACTTC.

This clone has just one count. The chain carries TRBV7-3 and TRBJ2-3, with D tentatively TRBD1 (7 bases). There are 17 residues in the CDR3. V was pared by 1 base and J by 2 bases, with 16 bases between. The germline V gene has CDR1 SGHTA and CDR2 FQGTGA. Written as DNA, the CDR3 is TGTGCCAGCAGCTTAATCGTACAGGGGACTTACACAGATACGCAGTATTTT. Translating it yields CASSLIVQGTYTDTQYF.

This clone was detected once. The rearrangement links TRBV27 to TRBJ1-1; D remains ambiguous. Trimming removed 7 bases from V and 1 base from J, with 10 bases in between. From germline, CDR1 is MNHEY and CDR2 SMNVEV (reference sequence). The CDR3 extends over 13 amino acids. The DNA of the CDR3 is TGTGCCAGCAATAAGGCGGAGAACACTGAAGCTTTCTTT. This codes for CASNKAENTEAFF.

V and J are TRBV30 and TRBJ2-2; no definite D call. The CDR3 covers 12 residues. Trimming took 2 bases from V and 5 from J, leaving 6 bases between them. Germline assignment: CDR1 GTSNPN and CDR2 SVGIG (reference sequence). CDR3 DNA: TGTGCCTGGAGTTTAGGGACCGGGGAGCTGTTTTTT. Translation: CAWSLGTGELFF.

In DNA, the CDR3 is TGTGCCAGTAGTGGGGCTCCCCAAGAGACCCAGTACTTC. It encodes CASSGAPQETQYF. This chain connects TRBV19 to TRBJ2-5, with D tentatively TRBD1 (5 bases). Germline-derived CDR1 and CDR2 are LNHDA and SQIVND (reference sequence). This CDR3 spans 13 amino acids. V lost 5 bases and J 1 base, leaving 8 bases between the germline ends.

The gene calls are TRBV19 and TRBJ1-5; tentatively, D is TRBD1 (6 bases). Germline V gives CDR1 LNHDA, CDR2 SQIVND (reference sequence). Deletions cut 6 bases from V and 2 bases from J, with 14 bases between. The CDR3 runs 15 residues. CDR3 DNA: TGTGCCAGTAGCATGGAGGGGGTGGGCAATCAGCCCCAGCATTTT. Translation: CASSMEGVGNQPQHF.